The rows below give T cell receptor beta chains drawn from one sample of a study of regulatory T cells in long-lasting Graves disease. TCRdb passed the multiplex PCR reads through MiXCR, listing each CDR3 protein once. The table records approximately 540,000 distinct CDR3 sequences, 12% of them present only once. This same sample was also taken into another study, of T cells in Graves' hyperthyroidism and ophthalmopathy.

Sequences were derived from peripheral blood mononuclear cells (PBMCs), sampled at new diagnosis, from a patient treated with antithyroid drugs. The origin of the receptors is a woman in her twenties or thirties with Graves disease. CDR3s include the opening cysteine and the closing phenylalanine or tryptophan. D genes are given only for firm matches. Clone size is stated in some rows and not others, as once, few, many or a class when expanded.

clone size	J gene	V gene	D gene	CDR3 protein	CDR3 DNA
many	TRBJ2-3	TRBV30	NA	CAWSVLASTDTQYF	TGTGCCTGGAGTGTACTCGCTAGCACAGATACGCAGTATTTT
many	TRBJ2-1	TRBV10-3	TRBD2	CAISGTSGTQSYNEQFF	TGTGCCATCAGTGGGACTAGCGGGACACAATCCTACAATGAGCAGTTCTTC
many	TRBJ2-1	TRBV7-8	NA	CASSFSGLGRRDYNEQFF	TGTGCCAGCAGCTTCTCGGGACTGGGACGCAGGGACTACAATGAGCAGTTCTTC
many	TRBJ1-1	TRBV7-9	NA	CASSLALGSYNTEAFF	TGTGCCAGCAGCTTAGCGCTGGGCAGTTATAACACTGAAGCTTTCTTT
many	TRBJ1-2	TRBV4-1	NA	CASSQEPSRNSYGYTF	TGCGCCAGCAGCCAAGAGCCGTCGCGTAATTCCTATGGCTACACCTTC
NA	TRBJ2-7	TRBV29-1	NA	CSVRDYEQYF	TGCAGCGTCAGAGACTACGAGCAGTACTTC
many	TRBJ2-1	TRBV19	TRBD2	CASSILGLALDNEQFF	TGTGCCAGTAGTATTCTGGGACTAGCGTTGGACAATGAGCAGTTCTTC
many	TRBJ2-7	TRBV6-2/TRBV6-3	TRBD2	CASRGLAGLFSYEQYF	TGTGCCTCCAGAGGGCTAGCGGGGCTATTCTCCTACGAGCAGTACTTC
many	TRBJ1-1	TRBV18	NA	CASAGLDLNTEAFF	TGTGCCAGCGCGGGCCTTGATCTGAACACTGAAGCTTTCTTT
few	TRBJ2-3	TRBV25-1	TRBD1	CASKGTGRTDTQYF	TGTGCCAGCAAGGGGACAGGGCGCACAGATACGCAGTATTTT
few	TRBJ1-1	TRBV7-9	NA	CASRGGTSEAFF	TGTGCCAGCAGGGGGGGAACCAGTGAAGCTTTCTTT
NA	TRBJ1-3	TRBV6-2/TRBV6-3	NA	CASSDYTIYF	TGTGCCAGCAGTGACTACACCATATATTTT
many	TRBJ1-4	TRBV2	NA	CASSRGLLVEKLFF	TGTGCCAGTAGTCGGGGCCTTCTGGTTGAAAAACTGTTTTTT
NA	TRBJ2-2	TRBV7-3	TRBD1	CASSLQGASGELFF	TGTGCCAGCAGCTTACAGGGGGCGAGCGGGGAGCTGTTTTTT
many	TRBJ2-7	TRBV20-1	NA	CSARDPGYSSYEQYF	TGCAGTGCTAGAGATCCAGGATACTCGTCCTACGAGCAGTACTTC
many	TRBJ2-1	TRBV2	NA	CASSPFGYEQFF	TGTGCCAGCAGTCCCTTTGGGTATGAGCAGTTCTTC
NA	TRBJ2-5	TRBV5-1	NA	CASSFTITVQETQYF	TGCGCCAGCAGCTTCACTATCACAGTACAAGAGACCCAGTACTTC
many	TRBJ2-3	TRBV19	TRBD2	CASSEQVGTRSTDTQYF	TGTGCCAGTAGTGAACAGGTTGGGACTAGGAGCACAGATACGCAGTATTTT
many	TRBJ2-2	TRBV12-3/TRBV12-4	NA	CASTPPGPTGELFF	TGTGCCAGCACCCCCCCCGGACCCACCGGGGAGCTGTTTTTT
NA	TRBJ2-1	TRBV30	NA	CAWSPGLGDEQFF	TGTGCCTGGAGCCCGGGACTCGGCGATGAGCAGTTCTTC
NA	TRBJ2-7	TRBV15	NA	CATSSLGVPSDQQYF	TGTGCCACCAGCTCGCTAGGGGTGCCCTCGGACCAGCAGTACTTC
many	TRBJ1-5	TRBV19	TRBD1	CASSIQGARNQPQHF	TGTGCCAGTAGTATACAGGGGGCGCGCAATCAGCCCCAGCATTTT
once	TRBJ2-7	TRBV18	NA	CASSPGPGAGEQYF	TGTGCCAGCTCACCCGGACCCGGAGCGGGCGAGCAGTACTTC
few	TRBJ2-5	TRBV20-1	NA	CSARDPLAAGETQYF	TGCAGTGCTAGAGACCCCCTCGCGGCGGGAGAGACCCAGTACTTC
few	TRBJ1-4	TRBV18	TRBD1	CASSPTGTNEKLFF	TGTGCCAGCTCACCGACAGGGACTAATGAAAAACTGTTTTTT
few	TRBJ2-3	TRBV3-2	NA	CASRGLAGPIDTQYF	TGTGCCAGTAGGGGACTAGCGGGACCCATAGATACGCAGTATTTT
few	TRBJ2-1	TRBV30	NA	CAWSQTSYNEQFF	TGTGCCTGGAGCCAAACTAGTTACAATGAGCAGTTCTTC
few	TRBJ2-2	TRBV27	NA	CATYDTGELFF	TGTGCCACCTACGACACCGGGGAGCTGTTTTTT
many	TRBJ1-5	TRBV27	NA	CASSKGAGNQPQHF	TGTGCCAGCAGTAAGGGCGCTGGGAATCAGCCCCAGCATTTT
few	TRBJ2-3	TRBV5-1	NA	CATPGDTQYF	TGCGCCACGCCCGGGGATACGCAGTATTTT
many	TRBJ2-3	TRBV24-1	TRBD1	CATSDFRPDRARTDTQYF	TGTGCCACCAGTGATTTCCGTCCCGACAGGGCTCGCACAGATACGCAGTATTTT
many	TRBJ2-1	TRBV18	NA	CASSPPQGSYNEQFF	TGTGCCAGCTCACCACCGCAGGGCTCCTACAATGAGCAGTTCTTC
many	TRBJ2-2	TRBV2	NA	CASGSEGTGELFF	TGTGCCAGCGGCTCAGAAGGGACCGGGGAGCTGTTTTTT
many	TRBJ1-5	TRBV2	NA	CASLSELDQPQHF	TGTGCCAGTTTAAGTGAGCTCGATCAGCCCCAGCATTTT
NA	TRBJ2-1	TRBV20-1	TRBD2	CSSSGASGRTFYNEQFF	TGCAGCTCCTCAGGGGCTAGCGGGAGGACGTTTTACAATGAGCAGTTCTTC